Shown below are 29 T cell receptor beta chains from a single sample sequenced in a study of prognosis after radiotherapy for stage I lung cancer. Amplification of TCR beta CDR3 from genomic DNA used two-round multiplex PCR. During first-round PCR, primers specific to each TRBV and TRBJ gene were used. TCRdb called the multiplex PCR reads again in MiXCR, with one record for every CDR3 protein. The repertoire includes about 27,000 distinct CDR3 sequences, around 30% of them detected once, and 35% to 45% sits in the top ten. This sample comprised PBMCs, obtained before or after stereotactic body radiation therapy (not recorded which). The receptors originated from a donor over 45 with non-small cell lung cancer.

With regard to this clonotype: A read error is likely here: a far larger clone is one base away. V usage is TRBV6-9 and J usage is TRBJ2-3, with D hard to call. V was trimmed by 3 bases and J by 6 bases, leaving 10 bases between them. This CDR3 is built from 13 residues. Germline loops: CDR1 MNHGY, CDR2 SVAAGI. As DNA, the CDR3 is TGTGCCAGCAGTTACTGCAGGACCGATACGCAGTATTTT. Residues: CASSYCRTDTQYF.

For this clonotype: A single base separates this from a much larger clone, so it may be a read error. The rearrangement uses TRBV19 and TRBJ1-1; D not certain. The CDR3 covers 10 residues. Germline-derived CDR1 and CDR2 are LNHDA and SQIVND (reference sequence). The DNA of the CDR3 is TGTGCCAGTAGCGATACTGAAGATTTCTTT. Its protein product is CASSDTEDFF.

V usage is TRBV6-1 and J usage is TRBJ2-1; 15 positions match TRBD2. CDR3 length equals 18 residues. Unmatched junction bases numbered 8, after V lost 8 bases and J lost 0 bases. Germline V gene lookup returns CDR1 MNHNS and CDR2 SASEGT. CDR3 residues: CASVGGLAGGPSYNEQFF. Here the CDR3 DNA reads TGTGCCAGCGTTGGGGGACTAGCGGGAGGCCCCTCCTACAATGAGCAGTTCTTC.

This clonotype was observed at least ten times. The chain carries TRBV20-1 and TRBJ2-7; no definite D call. This CDR3 contains 13 residues. The V gene's germline CDR1 is DFQATT and CDR2 SNEGSKA (reference sequence). V was clipped by 3 bases and J by 5 bases, with 14 bases between them. CDR3 nucleotides: TGCAGTGCTAGTGGGTTGGGCTACCACGAGCAGTACTTC. Its translation: CSASGLGYHEQYF.

This clonotype was seen repeatedly, ten times or more. A junction end diverges from the germline sequence, so it may reflect a read error. The CDR3 spells CAWSPGQGLLAF. Here the CDR3 DNA reads TGTGCCTGGAGTCCGGGACAGGGTCTTCTCGCCTTC. V is TRBV30 and J is TRBJ1-2; TRBD1 agrees at 9 bases. The germline CDR1 and CDR2 sequences are GTSNPN and SVGIG (reference sequence). The CDR3 length is 12 residues.

This clonotype was found once. The chain combines TRBV28 with TRBJ1-2; D call uncertain. The CDR3 totals 11 residues. Between the trimmed V and J ends, which lost 6 bases and 4 bases, there was a span of 6 bases. Germline loops: CDR1 MDHEN, CDR2 SYDVKM. CDR3 in DNA: TGTGCCAGCAGGGGCCCCTATGGCTACACCTTC. Protein sequence: CASRGPYGYTF.

This clonotype was detected only a few times. The chain recombines TRBV28 with TRBJ2-4, with 10 bases aligning to TRBD2. V shed 5 bases, J shed 5 bases, and the junction held 6 bases outside the gene matches. Germline V gene lookup returns CDR1 MDHEN and CDR2 SYDVKM. This CDR3 is 15 amino acids long. The CDR3 protein is CASSPMGTSENIQYF. The CDR3 DNA sequence: TGTGCCAGCAGTCCTATGGGGACTAGCGAAAACATTCAGTACTTC. Together with reference TRBV28 and TRBJ2-4, the CDR3 gives the full variable domain: DVKVTQSSRYLVKRTGEKVFLECVQDMDHENMFWYRQDPGLGLRLIYFSYDVKMKEKGDIPEGYSVSREKKERFSLILESASTNQTSMYLCASSPMGTSENIQYFGAGTRLSVL.

Ten or more counts support this clonotype. The rearrangement joins TRBV6-2 or TRBV6-3 to TRBJ2-1; 11 bases map to TRBD1. In germline, CDR1 is MNHEY, CDR2 SVGEGT. V gave up 6 bases and J gave up 5 bases; unmatched junction bases: 3. The CDR3 is 14 amino acids. The chain's CDR3 is CASSPGQGDNEQFF. In DNA, the CDR3 is TGTGCCAGCAGCCCGGGACAGGGGGACAATGAGCAGTTCTTC.

This clonotype was found many times. The chain joins TRBV5-1 to TRBJ1-2, with D unresolved. CDR1 and CDR2 from the germline V gene are SGHRS and YFSETQ. The V and J ends lost 2 bases and 2 bases respectively, with 7 bases between them. The CDR3 extends over 13 amino acids. The DNA of the CDR3 is TGCGCCAGCAGCTTAAGTCAAAACTATGGCTACACCTTC. This sequence encodes CASSLSQNYGYTF.

This chain connects TRBV20-1 to TRBJ2-7; 7 positions match TRBD1. Germline CDR1 is DFQATT and CDR2 is SNEGSKA (reference sequence). The ends lost 4 bases at V and 7 bases at J; junction bases unmatched: 13. The CDR3 has 14 amino acids. CDR3 nucleotide sequence: TGCAGTGCTAAAAACCGGGACAGTCTCTATGAGCAGTACTTC. It codes for CSAKNRDSLYEQYF.

This clonotype was counted at least ten times. The genes are TRBV10-3 and TRBJ2-5, with D perhaps matching TRBD2 (7 bases). Trimming removed 1 base from V and 5 bases from J, with 11 bases in between. The CDR3 runs to 14 residues. Germline V CDR1 and CDR2: ENHRY, SYGVKD. The CDR3 region is CAISEWGGDETQYF. In nucleotides, the CDR3 is TGTGCCATCAGTGAGTGGGGGGGCGACGAGACCCAGTACTTC.

The rearrangement links TRBV9 to TRBJ1-3, with D possibly being TRBD1 (5 bases). The ends were cut back, 0 bases at V and 0 bases at J, with 13 bases in the middle. Germline V lookup: CDR1 SGDLS, CDR2 YYNGEE. CDR3 length equals 17 residues. The CDR3 region has the DNA TGTGCCAGCAGCGTAGGCCGGACGGGGCTCTCTGGAAACACCATATATTTT. It is translated as CASSVGRTGLSGNTIYF.

There are many counts of this clonotype. CDR3 in amino acids: CASSFDRQETQYF. CDR3 coding DNA: TGTGCCAGCAGTTTCGACAGACAAGAGACCCAGTACTTC. V and J are TRBV12-3 or TRBV12-4 and TRBJ2-5, with D perhaps TRBD1 (5 bases). V was trimmed by 3 bases and J by 2 bases, leaving 7 bases between them. The CDR3 loop spans 13 amino acids.

There are a few counts of this clonotype. A much larger clonotype is one base distant, so this may be a read error. The genes are TRBV18 and TRBJ2-5; tentatively, D is TRBD2 (5 bases). The CDR3 spans 13 residues. Germline V gene data show CDR1 as KGHSH and CDR2 as LQKENI. CDR3 loop: CTSSPGSGETQYF. CDR3 bases: TGTACCAGCTCACCTGGATCGGGGGAGACCCAGTACTTC.

This clonotype was recorded at least ten times. The chain combines TRBV24-1 with TRBJ2-1, with TRBD2 matching 16 bases. V was clipped by 3 bases and J by 6 bases; unmatched bases: 1. Germline V gene sequence: CDR1 KGHDR, CDR2 SFDVKD. The CDR3 totals 16 residues. For the CDR3, the DNA is TGTGCCACCAGTGATGGGACTAGCGGGAGGGCCAATGAGCAGTTCTTC. It encodes CATSDGTSGRANEQFF.

In its sample, this clonotype was seen many times. This chain joins TRBV5-5 and TRBJ1-3; D is perhaps TRBD1 (5 bases). V was trimmed by 0 bases and J by 8 bases, leaving 15 bases between them. CDR1 is SGHKS and CDR2 is YYEKEE in the germline V gene (reference sequence). This CDR3 region has 15 residues. This chain's CDR3 is CASSLVERGLDTIYF. CDR3 nucleotide sequence: TGTGCCAGCAGCTTGGTGGAAAGGGGTTTGGACACCATATATTTT.

In this sample, this clonotype turned up many times. This chain uses TRBV15 with TRBJ2-1, with D perhaps matching TRBD2 (5 bases). This CDR3 comprises 16 residues. Per germline, CDR1 LNHNV and CDR2 YYDKDF (reference sequence). Trimming left V 1 base short and J 3 bases short, with 13 bases between. The CDR3 is CATSRGKGEGYNEQFF. Here the CDR3 DNA reads TGTGCCACCAGCAGAGGAAAGGGAGAGGGCTACAATGAGCAGTTCTTC.

This clonotype has at least ten counts. The gene calls are TRBV3-1 and TRBJ1-2; D not resolved. CDR1 and CDR2 from the germline V gene are LGHDT and YNNKEL (reference sequence). Trimming took 1 base from V and 3 from J, leaving 15 bases between them. The CDR3 contains 16 residues. In DNA form, the CDR3 reads TGTGCCAGCAGCCAAGGGTCCTCGCAGACCTACTATGGCTACACCTTC. The encoded protein is CASSQGSSQTYYGYTF.

The sample holds many counts of this clonotype. A much larger clone is a single base away; this may be a read error. J is TRBJ2-7 and V is TRBV20-1; 7 bases are a match to TRBD2. V dropped 1 base and J dropped 3; count of bases not matched to a gene: 15. This CDR3 is 17 amino acids long. From germline, CDR1 is DFQATT and CDR2 SNEGSKA (reference sequence). CDR3 protein: CSARASLVGGPGYEQYF. In DNA form, the CDR3 reads TGCAGTGCTAGAGCTAGTTTAGTGGGAGGGCCTGGCTACGAGCAGTACTTC.

As for this clonotype: With a far larger clone one base away, a read error is the likely cause. The CDR3 DNA follows: TGTGCCAGCAGCACCACTGGACTGGGGAACACCGGGGAGCTGTTTTTT. As protein: CASSTTGLGNTGELFF. The chain combines TRBV6-4 with TRBJ2-2, with a tentative D call TRBD2 (5 bases). The CDR3 loop spans 16 amino acids. Germline values: CDR1 MRHNA, CDR2 SNTAGT. Between the trimmed V and J ends, which lost 6 bases and 1 base, there was a span of 15 bases.

As regards this clonotype: This likely came from a read error, as a far larger clone is one base away. This chain uses TRBV27 with TRBJ2-3; D tentatively fits TRBD1 or TRBD2 (7 bases each). Trimming pared 10 bases from V and 5 bases from J, leaving 16 bases between. The CDR3 totals 13 residues. In germline, CDR1 is MNHEY, CDR2 SMNVEV (reference sequence). This chain's CDR3 is CATGGWGGDTQYF. The CDR3 region has the DNA TGTGCCACAGGGGGGTGGGGGGGAGATACGCAGTATTTT.

CDR3 bases: TGTGCCACTTCCGCGAATCGCCCCGGTGGCTACACCTTC. This codes for CATSANRPGGYTF. This rearrangement joins TRBV2 to TRBJ1-2; no firm D call. Trimming stripped 10 bases from V and 7 bases from J, with 19 bases between. This CDR3 comprises 13 residues. From germline, CDR1 is SNHLY and CDR2 FYNNEI.

A note on this clonotype: This may be a read error, as it is one base from a much larger clone. The CDR3 nucleotides read TGTGCCAGCAGCCAACTAGGGTCGACTAGCTTAGACACCGGGGAGCTGTTTTTT. Translated: CASSQLGSTSLDTGELFF. The chain has TRBV3-1 and TRBJ2-2; 7 nucleotides agree with TRBD2. V was clipped by 2 bases and J by 3 bases; unmatched bases: 12. Germline lookup yields CDR1 LGHDT and CDR2 YNNKEL (reference sequence). This CDR3 spans 18 amino acids. Looking up the rest from reference TRBV3-1 and TRBJ2-2 gives the full variable domain: DTAVSQTPKYLVTQMGNDKSIKCEQNLGHDTMYWYKQDSKKFLKIMFSYNNKELIINETVPNRFSPKSPDKAHLNLHINSLELGDSAVYFCASSQLGSTSLDTGELFFGEGSRLTVL.

This clonotype was picked up many times. The genes are TRBV7-9 and TRBJ2-7, with 7 bases lining up with TRBD2. The V gene's germline CDR1 is SEHNR and CDR2 FQNEAQ (reference sequence). This CDR3 is 15 amino acids long. V was clipped by 2 bases and J by 6 bases; unmatched bases: 10. CDR3 nucleotides: TGTGCCAGCAGCTTAACTGGCGGGGGTTTCGGCGAGCAGTACTTC. The encoded protein is CASSLTGGGFGEQYF.

On this clonotype itself: The CDR3 does not close with the conserved phenylalanine or tryptophan, likely indicating a read error. This sequence joins TRBV7-9 and TRBJ1-2, with a weak D call TRBD1 (5 bases). The germline CDR1 and CDR2 sequences are SEHNR and FQNEAQ (reference sequence). The CDR3 runs 13 residues. Trimming removed 2 bases at V and 6 bases at J, with 10 bases between. The CDR3 loop is CASSLTGSDGYTS. The CDR3 DNA sequence: TGTGCCAGCAGCTTAACAGGCTCGGATGGCTACACCTCC.

This clonotype was recorded many times. This chain links TRBV27 with TRBJ2-2, with D possibly being TRBD1 (5 bases). This CDR3 region has 15 residues. Trimming removed 7 bases from V and 7 bases from J, with 19 bases in between. Germline CDR1 and CDR2: MNHEY and SMNVEV (reference sequence). For the CDR3, the DNA is TGTGCCAGCACCGCGGTTGTACAGGAAGTCGGGGAGCTGTTTTTT. Its protein product is CASTAVVQEVGELFF.

This clonotype was detected ten times or more. The V gene is TRBV6-1, the J gene TRBJ1-3; D is uncertain. The CDR3 sequence is 14 residues long. Trimming cost V 3 bases and J 3 bases, with 9 bases left between them. CDR1 is MNHNS, CDR2 SASEGT, per germline. The CDR3 loop reads CASSEVLVGNTIYF. The CDR3, as DNA: TGTGCCAGCAGTGAGGTTTTGGTTGGAAACACCATATATTTT.

This clonotype has ten or more counts. The chain has TRBV12-3 or TRBV12-4 and TRBJ2-1; TRBD2 agrees at 14 bases. Losses at the gene ends were 2 bases for V and 1 base for J; bases not matched to a gene: 4. This CDR3 is built from 18 residues. The CDR3 coding sequence is TGTGCCAGCAGTTTACGACTAGCGGGAGGGTGGTCCTACAATGAGCAGTTCTTC. Its protein product is CASSLRLAGGWSYNEQFF.

This clonotype appeared many times. The V and J genes are TRBV25-1 and TRBJ2-1, with 9 nucleotides matching TRBD2. The V segment lost 3 bases and the J segment 6 bases; nucleotides outside the gene matches: 3. Germline assignment: CDR1 MGHDK and CDR2 SYGVNS. This CDR3 contains 14 residues. DNA of the CDR3: TGTGCCAGCAGTGATAGCGGGGGATCCAATGAGCAGTTCTTC. It codes for CASSDSGGSNEQFF.